The source of this T cell receptor (beta chain) is a study of blood T cell repertoires in COVID-19. Study-level information: Collection of acute and convalescent COVID-19 samples took place in the United States, Italy and Spain.

With 6 bases removed from V and 3 bases from J, the gap between germline ends came to 14 bases. CDR3 length equals 14 residues. Germline V CDR1 and CDR2: SGHDN, FVKESK. The participants were between about 18 and 90 years old and came from some 23 US areas. Cohorts were based on clinical histories the participants reported. Original analysis: Reference gene primer amplification gave estimated nucleated cell counts. The assay was immunoSEQ multiplex PCR, and TCRdb's table has in-frame clones only and misses some. V and J calls and clone size follow that table, whereas D and trimming were derived from the DNA. The sample has roughly 220,000 clones, 86% seen once.

The gene calls are TRBV14 and TRBJ1-1; possibly TRBD1 for D (5 bases). The sample taken for sequencing was PBMCs or T cells enriched from blood (not recorded which). The TCR originated in a woman between 40 and 55 years old with acute COVID-19. The CDR3 here is CASSLKWGDTEAFF. Here the CDR3 DNA reads TGTGCCAGCAGTCTGAAGTGGGGGGACACTGAAGCTTTCTTT.